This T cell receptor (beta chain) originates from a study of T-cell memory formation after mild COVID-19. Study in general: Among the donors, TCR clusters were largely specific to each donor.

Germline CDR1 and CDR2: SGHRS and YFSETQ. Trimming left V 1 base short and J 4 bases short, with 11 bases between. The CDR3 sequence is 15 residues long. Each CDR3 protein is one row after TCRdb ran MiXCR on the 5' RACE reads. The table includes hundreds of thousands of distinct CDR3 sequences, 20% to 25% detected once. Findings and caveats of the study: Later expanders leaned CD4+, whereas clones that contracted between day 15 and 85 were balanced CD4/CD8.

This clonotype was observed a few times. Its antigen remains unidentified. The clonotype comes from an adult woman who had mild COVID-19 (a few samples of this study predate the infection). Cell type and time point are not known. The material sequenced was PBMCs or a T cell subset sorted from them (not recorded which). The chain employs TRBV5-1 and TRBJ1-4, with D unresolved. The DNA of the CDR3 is TGCGCCAGCAGCTTGCCCGGCAGAAGTAATGAAAAACTGTTTTTT. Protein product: CASSLPGRSNEKLFF.